A selection of T cell receptor beta chains follows, all from one sample in a study of blood T cell repertoires in COVID-19. TCRdb's copy holds only in-frame clones and misses some; the assay was immunoSEQ multiplex PCR. The sample has tens of thousands of clones; about 90% are singletons. Sequencing was carried out using peripheral blood. Every receptor here comes from a woman of 80 years or more with active COVID-19. CDR3s include the opening cysteine and the closing phenylalanine or tryptophan. The D gene is left open where the match is weak. Size tells how often a clone was seen (once, few, many) or the class of an expanded clone, and some rows leave it out.

CDR3: CAISQTGVVNTEAFF; DNA: TGTGCCATCAGCCAGACAGGGGTGGTGAACACTGAAGCTTTCTTT; D: TRBD1; J: TRBJ1-1; size: -; V: TRBV10-3
CDR3: CASSLGGGVGELFF; DNA: TGTGCCAGTAGTTTAGGGGGCGGTGTCGGGGAGCTGTTTTTT; D: TRBD1; J: TRBJ2-2; size: -; V: TRBV19
CDR3: CAISEAGSGNTIYF; DNA: TGTGCCATCAGTGAGGCCGGGTCGGGAAACACCATATATTTT; D: -; J: TRBJ1-3; size: -; V: TRBV10-3
CDR3: CASSVEGRGQDTQYF; DNA: TGTGCCAGCAGCGTAGAGGGTAGGGGGCAAGATACGCAGTATTTT; D: TRBD1; J: TRBJ2-3; size: -; V: TRBV9
CDR3: CASSVRQGQWNEQFF; DNA: TGTGCCAGCAGTGTACGACAGGGACAATGGAATGAGCAGTTCTTC; D: TRBD1; J: TRBJ2-1; size: once; V: TRBV2
CDR3: CASSSGQGTGNTIYF; DNA: TGTGCCAGCTCATCGGGACAGGGGACGGGAAACACCATATATTTT; D: TRBD1; J: TRBJ1-3; size: few; V: TRBV18
CDR3: CASSQESFAGFYGYTF; DNA: TGTGCCAGCAGCCAAGAAAGCTTTGCAGGGTTCTATGGCTACACCTTC; D: -; J: TRBJ1-2; size: -; V: TRBV4-2
CDR3: CASNVRGQTQYF; DNA: TGTGCCAGCAACGTGAGGGGACAGACGCAGTATTTT; D: TRBD1; J: TRBJ2-3; size: -; V: TRBV14
CDR3: CASKGNSEYEQYF; DNA: TGTGCCAGTAAGGGTAATAGCGAATACGAGCAGTACTTC; D: -; J: TRBJ2-7; size: -; V: TRBV19
CDR3: CASSQRSGYEQYF; DNA: TGTGCCAGCTCTCAACGTAGTGGCTACGAGCAGTACTTC; D: -; J: TRBJ2-7; size: -; V: TRBV7-3
CDR3: CASSPQGENEQFF; DNA: TGTGCCAGTAGCCCCCAAGGGGAAAATGAGCAGTTCTTC; D: -; J: TRBJ2-1; size: -; V: TRBV19
CDR3: CASSRDTPSYEQYF; DNA: TGTGCCAGCAGCCGGGACACACCCTCCTACGAGCAGTACTTC; D: -; J: TRBJ2-7; size: -; V: TRBV7-2
CDR3: CASSPTRQGANTGELFF; DNA: TGTGCCAGCAGCCCAACCCGACAGGGGGCTAACACCGGGGAGCTGTTTTTT; D: TRBD1; J: TRBJ2-2; size: -; V: TRBV7-2
CDR3: CASSPGQVNEQFF; DNA: TGTGCCAGCAGCCCCGGACAGGTCAATGAGCAGTTCTTC; D: TRBD1; J: TRBJ2-1; size: -; V: TRBV11-1
CDR3: CASNIRQGYEQYF; DNA: TGTGCCAGTAACATTAGGCAGGGGTACGAGCAGTACTTC; D: -; J: TRBJ2-7; size: once; V: TRBV19
CDR3: CASTQVPSHSNQPQHF; DNA: TGTGCCAGTACCCAGGTCCCCAGCCATTCCAATCAGCCCCAGCATTTT; D: -; J: TRBJ1-5; size: once; V: TRBV19
CDR3: CASSFRGAETQYF; DNA: TGTGCCAGCAGTTTCAGGGGTGCGGAGACCCAGTACTTC; D: -; J: TRBJ2-5; size: -; V: TRBV7-9
CDR3: CASSLDRIGGAFF; DNA: TGTGCCAGCAGCTTAGATCGTATCGGGGGGGCTTTCTTT; D: -; J: TRBJ1-1; size: -; V: TRBV11-2
CDR3: CASGNRQGLRAYEQYF; DNA: TGTGCTAGTGGTAATCGACAGGGTTTAAGGGCCTACGAGCAGTACTTC; D: TRBD1; J: TRBJ2-7; size: -; V: TRBV12-5
CDR3: CASRTSGSETQYF; DNA: TGTGCCAGTAGGACTAGCGGGAGTGAGACCCAGTACTTC; D: TRBD2; J: TRBJ2-5; size: -; V: TRBV19
CDR3: CASSFDRGYEQYF; DNA: TGTGCCAGCAGTTTTGACAGGGGTTACGAGCAGTACTTC; D: TRBD1; J: TRBJ2-7; size: -; V: TRBV27
CDR3: CASIESLAGGNYEQYF; DNA: TGTGCCAGCATTGAAAGCCTAGCGGGAGGAAACTACGAGCAGTACTTC; D: TRBD2; J: TRBJ2-7; size: -; V: TRBV6-1
CDR3: CASTGTGGEPQHF; DNA: TGTGCCAGCACCGGGACAGGGGGCGAGCCCCAGCATTTT; D: TRBD1; J: TRBJ1-5; size: -; V: TRBV27
CDR3: CASSSPLGSDTQYF; DNA: TGTGCCAGCAGCTCGCCCCTAGGATCAGATACGCAGTATTTT; D: -; J: TRBJ2-3; size: -; V: TRBV7-9
CDR3: CASSQEGVGYSPLHF; DNA: TGTGCCAGCAGCCAAGAAGGCGTCGGGTATTCACCCCTCCACTTT; D: -; J: TRBJ1-6; size: once; V: TRBV14
CDR3: CASSSSRLAGGADTQYF; DNA: TGTGCCAGCAGCTCCTCCAGACTAGCGGGAGGAGCAGATACGCAGTATTTT; D: TRBD2; J: TRBJ2-3; size: once; V: TRBV11-2
CDR3: CARTGESGANVLTF; DNA: TGTGCCAGAACGGGGGAGAGTGGGGCCAACGTCCTGACTTTC; D: -; J: TRBJ2-6; size: -; V: TRBV2
CDR3: CASSVGRTAQETQYF; DNA: TGTGCCAGCAGCGTAGGACGGACAGCCCAAGAGACCCAGTACTTC; D: -; J: TRBJ2-5; size: -; V: TRBV6-5
CDR3: CASSFPGQGYYGYTF; DNA: TGTGCCAGCAGTTTCCCGGGACAGGGTTATTATGGCTACACCTTC; D: TRBD1; J: TRBJ1-2; size: -; V: TRBV6-5
CDR3: CASRGDPRQPEAFF; DNA: TGTGCCAGCAGAGGGGATCCCAGGCAGCCTGAAGCTTTCTTT; D: -; J: TRBJ1-1; size: -; V: TRBV6-5
CDR3: CASSSPPTDTQYF; DNA: TGTGCCAGCAGTTCTCCTCCGACAGATACGCAGTATTTT; D: -; J: TRBJ2-3; size: -; V: TRBV12-3/TRBV12-4
CDR3: CSVASRGQGVLGAFF; DNA: TGCAGCGTTGCCAGTAGGGGACAGGGGGTTTTGGGAGCTTTCTTT; D: TRBD1; J: TRBJ1-1; size: -; V: TRBV29-1
CDR3: CASSIGGAKNIQYF; DNA: TGTGCCAGTAGTATAGGAGGGGCCAAAAACATTCAGTACTTC; D: -; J: TRBJ2-4; size: -; V: TRBV19
CDR3: CSVEEEAGPTDTQYF; DNA: TGCAGCGTTGAAGAGGAAGCGGGACCGACAGATACGCAGTATTTT; D: TRBD2; J: TRBJ2-3; size: -; V: TRBV29-1
CDR3: CAWSLSGGTEAFF; DNA: TGTGCCTGGAGCCTTTCAGGGGGCACTGAAGCTTTCTTT; D: TRBD1; J: TRBJ1-1; size: -; V: TRBV30
CDR3: CASSQDYGRTGELFF; DNA: TGTGCCAGCAGCCAGGACTACGGACGGACCGGGGAGCTGTTTTTT; D: -; J: TRBJ2-2; size: -; V: TRBV7-8
CDR3: CASSAGQGPGELFF; DNA: TGTGCCAGCAGCGCGGGACAGGGTCCCGGGGAGCTGTTTTTT; D: TRBD1; J: TRBJ2-2; size: -; V: TRBV9
CDR3: CASSLSSAPGGDTQYF; DNA: TGCGCCAGCAGCCTCTCTAGCGCCCCGGGGGGGGATACGCAGTATTTT; D: TRBD2; J: TRBJ2-3; size: -; V: TRBV5-1
CDR3: CATSSRDSVSTRYF; DNA: TGTGCCACCAGCTCCCGGGACAGCGTTTCGACTCGGTACTTC; D: TRBD1; J: TRBJ2-7; size: -; V: TRBV15
CDR3: CASSLSKGSYGYTF; DNA: TGTGCCAGCAGTTTAAGTAAAGGGAGCTATGGCTACACCTTC; D: -; J: TRBJ1-2; size: -; V: TRBV28
CDR3: CASSLVQGDSPLHF; DNA: TGTGCCAGCAGCTTAGTTCAGGGTGATTCACCCCTCCACTTT; D: -; J: TRBJ1-6; size: -; V: TRBV7-2
CDR3: CASSQVPGQGPTTGRGQYF; DNA: TGTGCCAGCAGCCAAGTCCCGGGACAGGGTCCCACTACGGGACGGGGGCAGTACTTC; D: TRBD1; J: TRBJ2-7; size: -; V: TRBV14
CDR3: CASSLPGGVRGF; DNA: TGTGCCAGCAGCTTACCGGGGGGGGTACGGGGCTTC; D: TRBD2; J: TRBJ2-7; size: few; V: TRBV7-2
CDR3: CASSLPRTGVTDTQYF; DNA: TGCGCCAGCAGTCTCCCTCGGACAGGGGTGACAGATACGCAGTATTTT; D: TRBD1; J: TRBJ2-3; size: -; V: TRBV5-1
CDR3: CASSLVPGTAQETQYF; DNA: TGCGCCAGCAGCTTGGTGCCCGGGACAGCCCAGGAGACCCAGTACTTC; D: TRBD1; J: TRBJ2-5; size: once; V: TRBV5-1
CDR3: CASSRLAGVGPHEQFF; DNA: TGTGCCAGCAGCCGACTAGCGGGAGTTGGTCCCCATGAGCAGTTCTTC; D: TRBD2; J: TRBJ2-1; size: -; V: TRBV6-2/TRBV6-3
CDR3: CASSHRGSGNTIYF; DNA: TGTGCCAGCAGCCACAGGGGTTCTGGAAACACCATATATTTT; D: TRBD1; J: TRBJ1-3; size: -; V: TRBV11-2
CDR3: CATTGTSGTDTQYF; DNA: TGTGCCACCACCGGGACTAGCGGAACAGATACGCAGTATTTT; D: TRBD2; J: TRBJ2-3; size: -; V: TRBV28
CDR3: CASSRARTSAHEQYF; DNA: TGTGCCAGCAGTAGGGCCAGGACTAGCGCCCACGAGCAGTACTTC; D: TRBD2; J: TRBJ2-7; size: -; V: TRBV6-5
CDR3: CASSYSISNQPQHF; DNA: TGTGCCAGCAGTTACTCCATTAGCAATCAGCCCCAGCATTTT; D: -; J: TRBJ1-5; size: -; V: TRBV6-6
CDR3: CASSPSAGGNYNEQFF; DNA: TGTGCCAGCAGCCCATCAGCGGGGGGAAATTACAATGAGCAGTTCTTC; D: TRBD2; J: TRBJ2-1; size: -; V: TRBV9
CDR3: CASSLNDLAGGADTQYF; DNA: TGTGCCAGCAGCCTCAATGATTTAGCGGGAGGAGCAGATACGCAGTATTTT; D: TRBD2; J: TRBJ2-3; size: -; V: TRBV7-2
CDR3: CASSTPLTDTQYF; DNA: TGTGCCAGTAGTACCCCCCTCACAGATACGCAGTATTTT; D: -; J: TRBJ2-3; size: -; V: TRBV19
CDR3: CSVSGGRITEAFF; DNA: TGCAGCGTCAGCGGGGGGCGTATCACTGAAGCTTTCTTT; D: -; J: TRBJ1-1; size: -; V: TRBV29-1
CDR3: CASSHPPTSGIPYEQYF; DNA: TGCGCCAGCAGCCATCCCCCAACTAGCGGGATACCCTACGAGCAGTACTTC; D: TRBD2; J: TRBJ2-7; size: -; V: TRBV4-1
CDR3: CAWSVGLAINTDTQYF; DNA: TGTGCCTGGAGTGTCGGACTAGCGATAAACACAGATACGCAGTATTTT; D: TRBD2; J: TRBJ2-3; size: -; V: TRBV30
CDR3: CASSRLTGWYEQYF; DNA: TGTGCCAGCTCCAGACTAACAGGGTGGTACGAGCAGTACTTC; D: -; J: TRBJ2-7; size: -; V: TRBV18
CDR3: CASSLSARSYEQYF; DNA: TGTGCCAGCAGCTTAAGCGCCAGGTCCTACGAGCAGTACTTC; D: -; J: TRBJ2-7; size: once; V: TRBV7-3
CDR3: CASSLAGQGEKLFF; DNA: TGCGCCAGCAGCCTGGCGGGACAGGGTGAAAAACTGTTTTTT; D: TRBD1; J: TRBJ1-4; size: -; V: TRBV5-1
CDR3: CASKSGHMNTEAFF; DNA: TGTGCCAGCAAATCCGGACACATGAACACTGAAGCTTTCTTT; D: -; J: TRBJ1-1; size: -; V: TRBV25-1